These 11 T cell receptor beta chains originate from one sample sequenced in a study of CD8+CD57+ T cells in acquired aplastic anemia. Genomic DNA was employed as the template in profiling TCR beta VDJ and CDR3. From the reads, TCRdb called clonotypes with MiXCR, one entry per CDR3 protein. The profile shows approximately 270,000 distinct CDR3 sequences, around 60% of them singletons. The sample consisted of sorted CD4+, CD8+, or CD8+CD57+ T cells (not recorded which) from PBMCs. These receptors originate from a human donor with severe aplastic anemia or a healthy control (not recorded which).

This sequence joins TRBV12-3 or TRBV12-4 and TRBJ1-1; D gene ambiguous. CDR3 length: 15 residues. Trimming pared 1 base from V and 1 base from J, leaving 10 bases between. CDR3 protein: CASSLGVYANTEAFF. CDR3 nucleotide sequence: TGTGCCAGCAGTTTAGGGGTGTACGCGAACACTGAAGCTTTCTTT.

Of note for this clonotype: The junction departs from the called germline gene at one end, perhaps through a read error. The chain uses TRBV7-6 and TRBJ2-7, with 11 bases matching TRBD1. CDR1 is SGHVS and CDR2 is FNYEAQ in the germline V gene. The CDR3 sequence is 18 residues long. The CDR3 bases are TGTGCCAGCAGCTTACGCCATTCAGAGGACAGGGGGCGGTACGAGAAGTACTTC. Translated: CASSLRHSEDRGRYEKYF.

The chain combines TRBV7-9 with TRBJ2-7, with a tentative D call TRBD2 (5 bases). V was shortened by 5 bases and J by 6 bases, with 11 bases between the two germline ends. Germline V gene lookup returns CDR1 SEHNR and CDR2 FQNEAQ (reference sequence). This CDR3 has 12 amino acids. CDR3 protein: CASSPAEGEQYF. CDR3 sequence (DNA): TGTGCCAGCAGCCCTGCCGAGGGCGAGCAGTACTTC.

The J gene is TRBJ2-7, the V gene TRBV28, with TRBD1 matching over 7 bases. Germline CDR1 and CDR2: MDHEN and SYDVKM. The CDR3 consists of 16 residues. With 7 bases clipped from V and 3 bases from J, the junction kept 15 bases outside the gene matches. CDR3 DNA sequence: TGTGCCAGCATTTCTACTACAGGGGCATTTTACTACGAGCAGTACTTC. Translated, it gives CASISTTGAFYYEQYF.

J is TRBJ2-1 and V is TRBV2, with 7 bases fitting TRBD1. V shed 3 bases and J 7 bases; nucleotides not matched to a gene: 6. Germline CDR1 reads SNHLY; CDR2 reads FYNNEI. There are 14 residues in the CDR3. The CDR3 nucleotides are TGTGCCAGCAGTGAGACAGGGCAGAGGAATGAGCAGTTCTTC. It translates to CASSETGQRNEQFF.

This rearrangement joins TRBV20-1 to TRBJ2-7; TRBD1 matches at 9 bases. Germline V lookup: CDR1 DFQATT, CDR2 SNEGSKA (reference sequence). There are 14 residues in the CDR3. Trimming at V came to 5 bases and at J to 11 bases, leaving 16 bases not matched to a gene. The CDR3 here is CSALGQGSSLSKYF. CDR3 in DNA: TGCAGTGCTTTAGGACAGGGGAGCTCCCTTAGCAAGTACTTC.

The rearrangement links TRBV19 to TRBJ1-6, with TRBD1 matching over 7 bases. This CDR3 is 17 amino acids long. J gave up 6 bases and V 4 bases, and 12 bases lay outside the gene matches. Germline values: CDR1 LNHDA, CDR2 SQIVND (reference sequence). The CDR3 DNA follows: TGTGCCAGTAGTACCAGGCGACAGGGTGGGATTAATTCACCCCTCCACTTT. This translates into CASSTRRQGGINSPLHF.

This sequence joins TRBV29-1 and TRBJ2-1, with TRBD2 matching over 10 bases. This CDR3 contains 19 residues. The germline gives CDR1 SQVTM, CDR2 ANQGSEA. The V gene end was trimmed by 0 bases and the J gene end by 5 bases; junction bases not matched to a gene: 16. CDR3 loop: CSVEDPLQGIAGGDNEQFF. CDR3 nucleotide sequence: TGCAGCGTTGAAGATCCCTTACAAGGCATAGCGGGGGGAGACAATGAGCAGTTCTTC.

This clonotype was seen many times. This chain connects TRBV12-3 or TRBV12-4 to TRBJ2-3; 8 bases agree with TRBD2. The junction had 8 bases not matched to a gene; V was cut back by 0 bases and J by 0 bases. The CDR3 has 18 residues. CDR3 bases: TGTGCCAGCAGTTTAGCGCGAGGACTAGCAGATAGCACAGATACGCAGTATTTT. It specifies CASSLARGLADSTDTQYF.

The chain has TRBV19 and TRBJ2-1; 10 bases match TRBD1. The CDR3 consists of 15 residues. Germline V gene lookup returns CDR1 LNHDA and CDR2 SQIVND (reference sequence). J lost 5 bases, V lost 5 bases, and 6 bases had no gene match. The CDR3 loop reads CASSDRDRGNNEQFF. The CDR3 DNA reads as TGTGCCAGTAGTGACCGGGACAGGGGAAACAATGAGCAGTTCTTC.

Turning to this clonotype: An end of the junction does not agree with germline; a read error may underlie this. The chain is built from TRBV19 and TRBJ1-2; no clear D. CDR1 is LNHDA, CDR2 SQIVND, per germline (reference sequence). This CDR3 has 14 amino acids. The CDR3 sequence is CVSSIGRVGYGYTF. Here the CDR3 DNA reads TGTGTCAGTAGTATCGGGAGGGTTGGATATGGCTACACCTTC.